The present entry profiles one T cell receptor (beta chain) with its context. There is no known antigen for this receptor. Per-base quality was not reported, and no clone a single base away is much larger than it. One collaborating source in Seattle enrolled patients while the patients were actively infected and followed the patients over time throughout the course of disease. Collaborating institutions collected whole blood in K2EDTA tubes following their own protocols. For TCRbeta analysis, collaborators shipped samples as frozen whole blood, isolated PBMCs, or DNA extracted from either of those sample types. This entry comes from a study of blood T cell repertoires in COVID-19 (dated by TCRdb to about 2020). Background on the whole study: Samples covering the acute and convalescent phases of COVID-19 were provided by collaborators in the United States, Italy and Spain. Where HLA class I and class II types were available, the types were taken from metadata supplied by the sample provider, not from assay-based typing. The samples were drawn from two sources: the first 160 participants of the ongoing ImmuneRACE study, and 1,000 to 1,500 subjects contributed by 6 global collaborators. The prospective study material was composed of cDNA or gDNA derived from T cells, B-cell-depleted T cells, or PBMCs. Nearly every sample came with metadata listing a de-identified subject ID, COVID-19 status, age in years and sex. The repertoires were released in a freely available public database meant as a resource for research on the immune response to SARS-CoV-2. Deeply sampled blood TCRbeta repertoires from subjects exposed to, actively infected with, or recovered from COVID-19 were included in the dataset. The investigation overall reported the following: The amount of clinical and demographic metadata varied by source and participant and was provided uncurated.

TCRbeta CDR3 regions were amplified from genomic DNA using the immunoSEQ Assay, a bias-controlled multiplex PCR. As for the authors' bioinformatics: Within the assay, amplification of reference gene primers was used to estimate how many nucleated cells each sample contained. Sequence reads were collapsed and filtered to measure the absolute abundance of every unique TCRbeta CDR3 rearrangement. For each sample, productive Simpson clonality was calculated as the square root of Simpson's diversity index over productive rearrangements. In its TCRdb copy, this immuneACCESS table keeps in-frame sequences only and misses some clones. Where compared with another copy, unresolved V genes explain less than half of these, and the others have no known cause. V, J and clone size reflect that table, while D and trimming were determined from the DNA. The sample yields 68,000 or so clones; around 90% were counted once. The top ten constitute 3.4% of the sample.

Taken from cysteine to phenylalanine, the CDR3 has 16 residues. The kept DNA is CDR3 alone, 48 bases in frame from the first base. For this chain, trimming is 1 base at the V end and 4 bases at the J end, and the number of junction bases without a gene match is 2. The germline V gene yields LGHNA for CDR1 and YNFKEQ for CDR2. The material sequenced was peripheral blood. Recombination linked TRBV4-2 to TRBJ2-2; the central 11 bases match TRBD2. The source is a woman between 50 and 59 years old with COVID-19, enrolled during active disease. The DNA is TGTGCCAGCAGCCAAGTCCTAGCGGGAGGCACCGGGGAGCTGTTTTTT. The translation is CASSQVLAGGTGELFF.